The TCR beta chain under discussion was sequenced for a study of blood T cell repertoires in COVID-19. Study-wide background: COVID-19 samples, acute and convalescent, were from the United States, Italy and Spain. PBMCs, B-cell-depleted T cells, or T cells were the source of the cDNA or gDNA that made up the material.

As handled by the study authors: Amplification with reference gene primers provided the estimates of nucleated cell counts. Sequenced by immunoSEQ multiplex PCR; TCRdb stores in-frame clones only, minus some. Clone size and the V and J calls come from that table; the DNA yielded D and trimming. The repertoire consists of 150,000 to 200,000 clones, with approximately 86% occurring once and the leading ten covering about 3%. CDR3 length equals 13 residues. Germline lookup yields CDR1 SGHRS and CDR2 YFSETQ. With 4 bases clipped from V and 3 bases from J, the junction kept 3 bases outside the gene matches. To note about this clone: Other nucleotide sequences from this sample produce the same CDR3.

Specimen: peripheral blood. The TCR was taken from a man in his forties with active or convalescent COVID-19. The chain combines TRBV5-1 with TRBJ2-5; 7 bases match TRBD1. Written as DNA, the CDR3 is TGCGCCAGCAGCCGTACAGGGGAAGAGACCCAGTACTTC. Translation: CASSRTGEETQYF.